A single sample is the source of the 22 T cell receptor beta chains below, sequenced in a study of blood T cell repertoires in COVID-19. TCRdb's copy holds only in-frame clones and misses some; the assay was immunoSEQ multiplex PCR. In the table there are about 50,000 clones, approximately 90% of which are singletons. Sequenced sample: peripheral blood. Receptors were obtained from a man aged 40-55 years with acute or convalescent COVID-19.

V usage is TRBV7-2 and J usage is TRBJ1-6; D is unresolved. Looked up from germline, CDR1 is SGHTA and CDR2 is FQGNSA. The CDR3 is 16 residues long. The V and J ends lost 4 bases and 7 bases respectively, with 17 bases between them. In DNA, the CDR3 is TGTGCCAGCAGCTGGACCTTGGACGGGAGCAATTCACCCCTCCACTTT. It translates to CASSWTLDGSNSPLHF.

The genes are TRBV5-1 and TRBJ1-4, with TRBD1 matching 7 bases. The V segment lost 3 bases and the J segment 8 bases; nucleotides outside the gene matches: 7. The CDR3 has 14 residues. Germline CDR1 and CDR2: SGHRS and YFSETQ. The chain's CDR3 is CASSSGTVGEKLFF. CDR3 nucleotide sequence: TGCGCCAGCAGCTCAGGGACAGTAGGGGAAAAACTGTTTTTT.

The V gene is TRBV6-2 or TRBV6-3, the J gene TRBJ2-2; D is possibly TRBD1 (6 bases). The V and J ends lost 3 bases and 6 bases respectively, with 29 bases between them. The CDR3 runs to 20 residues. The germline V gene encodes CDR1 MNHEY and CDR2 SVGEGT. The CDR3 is CASSYVLSGNKTGFPGELFF. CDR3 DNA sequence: TGTGCCAGCAGTTATGTGCTTTCCGGAAATAAAACAGGGTTCCCCGGGGAGCTGTTTTTT.

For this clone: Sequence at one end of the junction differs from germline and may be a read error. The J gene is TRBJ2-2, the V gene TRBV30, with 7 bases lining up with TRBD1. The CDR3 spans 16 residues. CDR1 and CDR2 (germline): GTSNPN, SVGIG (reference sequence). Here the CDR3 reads CVWSKDRRLNTGELFF. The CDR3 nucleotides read TGTGTCTGGAGTAAGGACAGGAGATTGAACACCGGGGAGCTGTTTTTT.

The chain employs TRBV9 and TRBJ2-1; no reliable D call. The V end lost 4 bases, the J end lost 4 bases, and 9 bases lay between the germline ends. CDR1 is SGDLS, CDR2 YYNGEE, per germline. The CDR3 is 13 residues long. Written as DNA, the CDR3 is TGTGCCAGCAGCTCACGAGGATACAATGAGCAGTTCTTC. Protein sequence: CASSSRGYNEQFF.

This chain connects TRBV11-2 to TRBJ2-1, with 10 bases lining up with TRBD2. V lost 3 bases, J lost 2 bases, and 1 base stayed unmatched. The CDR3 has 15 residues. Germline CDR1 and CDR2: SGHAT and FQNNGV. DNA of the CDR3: TGTGCCAGCAGCTTTGGACTAGCGGCCTACAATGAGCAGTTCTTC. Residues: CASSFGLAAYNEQFF.

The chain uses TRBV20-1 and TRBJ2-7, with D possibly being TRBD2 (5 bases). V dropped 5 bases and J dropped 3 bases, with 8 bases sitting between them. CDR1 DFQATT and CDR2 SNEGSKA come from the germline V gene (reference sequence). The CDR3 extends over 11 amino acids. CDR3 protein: CSAGSDYEQYF. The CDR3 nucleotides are TGCAGTGCTGGGAGTGACTACGAGCAGTACTTC.

The CDR3 nucleotides read TGTGCCAGCAGCAAAATAGGGACATTGGACTACGAGCAGTACTTC. As protein: CASSKIGTLDYEQYF. The rearrangement uses TRBV21-1 and TRBJ2-7; whether TRBD1, the table's D call, matches the DNA was not checked. TRBV21-1 is described as a pseudogene. CDR3 length: 15 amino acids.

CDR3: CARSFPGGGSQNNEQFF. In DNA, the CDR3 is TGTGCCAGAAGCTTCCCTGGCGGAGGAAGTCAAAACAATGAGCAGTTCTTC. This rearrangement joins TRBV5-3 to TRBJ2-1; maybe TRBD2 (5 bases). TRBV5-3 carries the ORF label, with uncertain function. Trimming shortened V by 2 bases and J by 5 bases, and 20 bases separated the two germline ends. The CDR3 runs to 17 residues.

CDR3 protein: CASSLGDYSYEQYF. The CDR3 DNA reads TGTGCCAGCAGCCTCGGCGACTACTCCTACGAGCAGTACTTC. The rearrangement joins TRBV3-1 (or the pseudogene TRBV3-2) to TRBJ2-7, with D perhaps TRBD2 (5 bases). The CDR3 totals 14 residues. Trimming took 4 bases from V and 0 from J, leaving 10 bases between them. CDR1 is LGHDT, CDR2 YNNKEL, per germline (reference sequence).

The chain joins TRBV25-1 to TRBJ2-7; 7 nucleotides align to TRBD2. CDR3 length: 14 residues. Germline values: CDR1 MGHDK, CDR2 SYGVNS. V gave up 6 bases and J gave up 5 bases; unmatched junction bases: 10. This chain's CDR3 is CASRGTTSPNEQYF. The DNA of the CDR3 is TGTGCCAGCAGGGGGACTACTTCACCCAACGAGCAGTACTTC.

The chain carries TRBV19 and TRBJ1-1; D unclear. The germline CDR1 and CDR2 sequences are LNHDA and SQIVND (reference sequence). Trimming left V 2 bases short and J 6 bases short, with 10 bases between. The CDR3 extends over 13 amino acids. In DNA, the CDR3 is TGTGCCAGTAGTATATTATCTCGGGCTGAAGCTTTCTTT. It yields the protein CASSILSRAEAFF.

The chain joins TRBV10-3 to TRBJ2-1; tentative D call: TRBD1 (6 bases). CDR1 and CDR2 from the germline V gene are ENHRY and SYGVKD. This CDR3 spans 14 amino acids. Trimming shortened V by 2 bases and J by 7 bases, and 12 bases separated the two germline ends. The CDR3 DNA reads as TGTGCCATCAGTGAGGCAGGGGTCCGGAATGAGCAGTTCTTC. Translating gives CAISEAGVRNEQFF.

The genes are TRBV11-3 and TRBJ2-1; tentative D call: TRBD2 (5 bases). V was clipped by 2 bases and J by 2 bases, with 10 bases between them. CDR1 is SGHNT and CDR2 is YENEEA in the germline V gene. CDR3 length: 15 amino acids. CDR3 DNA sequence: TGTGCCAGCAGCTTACTGGACTCCCCCTACAATGAGCAGTTCTTC. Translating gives CASSLLDSPYNEQFF.

CDR3 sequence reads: CASTRTAEITGELFF. CDR3 sequence (DNA): TGTGCCAGCACCCGGACAGCGGAAATCACCGGGGAGCTGTTTTTT. The chain has TRBV5-6 and TRBJ2-2, with a weak D call TRBD1 (6 bases). Per germline, CDR1 SGHDT and CDR2 YYEEEE. Trimming pared 6 bases from V and 4 bases from J, leaving 16 bases between. The CDR3 sequence is 15 residues long.

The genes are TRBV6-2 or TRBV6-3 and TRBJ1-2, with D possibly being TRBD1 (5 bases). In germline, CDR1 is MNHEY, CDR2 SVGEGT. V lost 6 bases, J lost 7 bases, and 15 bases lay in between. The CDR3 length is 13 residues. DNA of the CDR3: TGTGCCAGCAGCCACCAAAGGGGTGGTGGCTACACCTTC. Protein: CASSHQRGGGYTF.

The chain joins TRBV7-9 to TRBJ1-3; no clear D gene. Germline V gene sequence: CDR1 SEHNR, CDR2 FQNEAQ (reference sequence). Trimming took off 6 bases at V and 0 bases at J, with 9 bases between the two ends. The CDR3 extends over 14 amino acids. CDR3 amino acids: CASRQTSSGNTIYF. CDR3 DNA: TGTGCCAGCAGACAAACTAGCTCTGGAAACACCATATATTTT.

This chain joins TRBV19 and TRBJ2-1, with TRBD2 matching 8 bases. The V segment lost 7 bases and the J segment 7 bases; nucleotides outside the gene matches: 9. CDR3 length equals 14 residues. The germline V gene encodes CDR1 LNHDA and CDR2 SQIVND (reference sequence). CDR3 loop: CASNLGGRINEQFF. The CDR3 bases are TGTGCCAGTAATCTCGGCGGGAGGATAAATGAGCAGTTCTTC.

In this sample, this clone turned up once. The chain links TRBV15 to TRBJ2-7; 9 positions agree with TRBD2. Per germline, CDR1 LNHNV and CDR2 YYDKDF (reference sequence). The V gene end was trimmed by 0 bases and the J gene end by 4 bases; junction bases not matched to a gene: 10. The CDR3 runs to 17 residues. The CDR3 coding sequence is TGTGCCACCAGCAGAGATCGTGGTAGCGGGAGTCTTTACGAGCAGTACTTC. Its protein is CATSRDRGSGSLYEQYF.

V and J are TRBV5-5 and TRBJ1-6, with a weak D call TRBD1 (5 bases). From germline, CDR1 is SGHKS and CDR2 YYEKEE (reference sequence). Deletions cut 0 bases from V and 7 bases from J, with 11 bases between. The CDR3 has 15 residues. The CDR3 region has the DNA TGTGCCAGCAGCTTGGGGGGACGGGGGAATTCACCCCTCCACTTT. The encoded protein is CASSLGGRGNSPLHF.

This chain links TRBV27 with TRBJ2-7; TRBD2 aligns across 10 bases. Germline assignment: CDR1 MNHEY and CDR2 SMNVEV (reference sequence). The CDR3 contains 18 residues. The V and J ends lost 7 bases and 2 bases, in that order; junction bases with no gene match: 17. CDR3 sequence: CASTHLPKTSGAAYEQYF. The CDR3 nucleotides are TGTGCCAGCACCCATCTGCCCAAAACTAGCGGGGCTGCCTACGAGCAGTACTTC.

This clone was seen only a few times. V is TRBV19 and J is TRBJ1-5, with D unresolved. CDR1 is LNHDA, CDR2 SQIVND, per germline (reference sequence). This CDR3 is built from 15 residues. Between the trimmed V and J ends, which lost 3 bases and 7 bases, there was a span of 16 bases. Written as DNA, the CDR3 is TGTGCCAGTAGTATCACCGCGGGGATCAGACAGCCCCAGCATTTT. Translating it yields CASSITAGIRQPQHF.